The rows below give T cell receptor beta chains drawn from one sample of a study of blood T cell repertoires in COVID-19. Measured with immunoSEQ multiplex PCR; TCRdb has only the in-frame clones, and not every one. The sample comprises some 210,000 clones, around 88% of which are singletons, and less than 3% rests with the top ten. The sequenced sample was peripheral blood. Receptor source: a man aged 50-60 years with active or convalescent COVID-19. CDR3s include the opening cysteine and the closing phenylalanine or tryptophan. D genes are given only for firm matches. Expanded clones get a size class; other rows say once, few or many, or leave the size out.

cdr3_aa j_call clone_size d_call v_call
CASSFGQAYGYTF TRBJ1-2 . TRBD1 TRBV5-1
CASGLVPNYNEQFF TRBJ2-1 . . TRBV12-5
CASSLSTGNTEAFF TRBJ1-1 . . TRBV9
CASSSQGTRTEQYF TRBJ2-7 once . TRBV5-1
CASSARGPGYTF TRBJ1-2 . . TRBV19
CASSPGTTNTEAFF TRBJ1-1 few . TRBV5-1
CASSAAGGPEAFF TRBJ1-1 . TRBD1 TRBV5-4
CASSTGGGGYTF TRBJ1-2 once . TRBV27
CASSLPGNEAFF TRBJ1-1 . . TRBV27
CASSGDTGIGETQYF TRBJ2-5 . . TRBV10-1
CASSPQAPDRLGAFF TRBJ1-1 . TRBD1 TRBV3-1/TRBV3-2
CASSRTGNYGYTF TRBJ1-2 . TRBD1 TRBV11-2
CAIRGQVDQPQHF TRBJ1-5 once TRBD1 TRBV10-3
CSARLTRAREKLFF TRBJ1-4 . . TRBV29-1
CASSVSPDTQYF TRBJ2-3 once . TRBV28
CASSVGVAKNIQYF TRBJ2-4 few . TRBV9
CASSSSTGQGNEKLFF TRBJ1-4 . TRBD1 TRBV2
CASSIGWDRANSPLHF TRBJ1-6 once TRBD1 TRBV19
CASSEWTGGNYGYTF TRBJ1-2 . TRBD1 TRBV6-1
CAWDPGGPSTEAFF TRBJ1-1 few TRBD1 TRBV30
CATSDPGSNQPQHF TRBJ1-5 once . TRBV24-1
CASRTSGSQETQYF TRBJ2-5 . TRBD2 TRBV2
CASRAGWSNQPQHF TRBJ1-5 . . TRBV2
CASSPGGGYYNEQFF TRBJ2-1 . TRBD2 TRBV7-3
CASNPPNGGNYNEQFF TRBJ2-1 . . TRBV19
CASSLGSWGGISQPQHF TRBJ1-5 . . TRBV7-8
CASSYSGQGVNNEQFF TRBJ2-1 . . TRBV6-2/TRBV6-3
CASSTGTGKNTEAFF TRBJ1-1 . TRBD1 TRBV7-9
CASSSGRSPSGSYEQYF TRBJ2-7 . TRBD2 TRBV5-1
CASSLQASSTDTQYF TRBJ2-3 . . TRBV7-6
CASSLGPGIGNQPQHF TRBJ1-5 . . TRBV5-6
CASSYPLEPYEQYF TRBJ2-7 . . TRBV6-6
CASSLTGGNGYTF TRBJ1-2 . TRBD1 TRBV5-1
CASSLEGQLVAQYF TRBJ2-7 . TRBD1 TRBV5-1
CASERSRDTGELFF TRBJ2-2 . . TRBV18
CASSPKTSGGSKAGELFF TRBJ2-2 . TRBD2 TRBV7-9
CASSYSTGVITGELFF TRBJ2-2 . . TRBV6-2/TRBV6-3
CSATGEETQYF TRBJ2-5 . TRBD1 TRBV20-1
CASGQGDHYGYTF TRBJ1-2 . TRBD1 TRBV19
CASSLPANGELFF TRBJ2-2 . . TRBV5-1
CAISEVAGSDNSPLHF TRBJ1-6 . . TRBV10-3
CASSEGHPDTQYF TRBJ2-3 . . TRBV5-4
CASSLYQGPDTEAFF TRBJ1-1 . . TRBV27
CASSLGTSGTYNEQFF TRBJ2-1 once TRBD2 TRBV5-1
CASSYFDRDEKLFF TRBJ1-4 few . TRBV6-2/TRBV6-3
CATMTGGGPYEQYF TRBJ2-7 . TRBD2 TRBV28
CASSLLVTLSGRHNEQFF TRBJ2-1 once TRBD2 TRBV28
CAWRWWTGGSYEQYF TRBJ2-7 . TRBD1 TRBV30
CASSDGLAKSTGELFF TRBJ2-2 . TRBD2 TRBV10-1
CASSPPRYEQYF TRBJ2-7 . . TRBV28
CASSPPAAMNTEAFF TRBJ1-1 . . TRBV27
CASSVEVSGGPDNEQFF TRBJ2-1 . TRBD2 TRBV9
CASSAGQGYTGELFF TRBJ2-2 . TRBD1 TRBV18
CASSEQAIPNYGYTF TRBJ1-2 . . TRBV6-1
CASNEPGGASSYNEQFF TRBJ2-1 . TRBD1 TRBV6-1
CAAGGPLSYNEQFF TRBJ2-1 . . TRBV5-4
CASSLSVNEQFF TRBJ2-1 . . TRBV7-9
CASSPLQGENYGYTF TRBJ1-2 . TRBD1 TRBV18
CASSLAPSTGKRNQPQHF TRBJ1-5 . TRBD1 TRBV7-6